Presented here are 8 T cell receptor beta chains from one specimen sequenced in a study of control samples from healthy donors and cancer patients. Assay used: immunoSEQ multiplex PCR; TCRdb lists only in-frame clones, some missing. Here the sample spans over 15,000 clones, 85% to 90% being singletons. The specimen sequenced was PBMCs. The source is a woman in her 70s with colorectal cancer.

The rearrangement joins TRBV9 to TRBJ2-7, with TRBD2 matching 8 bases. The J segment lost 7 bases and the V segment lost 3 bases, leaving 6 bases of the junction unmatched. There are 13 residues in the CDR3. In germline, CDR1 is SGDLS, CDR2 YYNGEE. The CDR3 region is CASSAGLAGEQYF. CDR3 nucleotides: TGTGCCAGCAGCGCCGGACTAGCCGGGGAGCAGTACTTC.

The V gene is TRBV6-4, the J gene TRBJ2-3; TRBD2 might be the D (5 bases). This CDR3 is 13 amino acids long. Trimming stripped 0 bases from V and 9 bases from J, with 10 bases between. Germline CDR1 and CDR2: MRHNA and SNTAGT. In DNA form, the CDR3 reads TGTGCCAGCAGTGACTCTCGGGCGGGCACGCAGTATTTT. This translates into CASSDSRAGTQYF.

The chain recombines TRBV5-1 with TRBJ2-2; a weak D match, TRBD1 (5 bases). The CDR3 spans 14 residues. V was pared by 5 bases and J by 5 bases, with 13 bases between. From germline, CDR1 is SGHRS and CDR2 YFSETQ. The CDR3 region is CASRRLQGTGELFF. The CDR3 DNA sequence: TGCGCCAGCAGACGCCTCCAGGGTACCGGGGAGCTGTTTTTT.

V gene TRBV5-4 combines with J gene TRBJ1-2; D unclear. Germline V CDR1 and CDR2: SGHNT, YYREEE (reference sequence). V lost 1 base, J lost 2 bases, and 6 bases lay in between. This CDR3 is 13 amino acids long. The CDR3 DNA reads as TGTGCCAGCAGCTTGTTTAACAACTATGGCTACACCTTC. Translation: CASSLFNNYGYTF.

The chain couples TRBV12-3 or TRBV12-4 to TRBJ2-7; D call uncertain. CDR3 length equals 12 residues. V was pared by 5 bases and J by 4 bases, with 9 bases between. CDR3 loop: CASSLGFYEQYF. The CDR3 nucleotides read TGTGCCAGCAGTCTCGGATTTTACGAGCAGTACTTC.

The chain combines TRBV5-8 with TRBJ1-5; D is unresolved. The CDR3 has 17 residues. The germline V and J ends were trimmed by 0 bases and 3 bases, with 16 bases remaining between them. Germline CDR1 is SGHTS and CDR2 is YDEGEE. CDR3 residues: CASSLDSLEGYNQPQHF. The CDR3 coding sequence is TGTGCCAGCAGCTTGGATTCCTTAGAGGGTTACAATCAGCCCCAGCATTTT.

The V and J genes are TRBV4-2 and TRBJ1-2, with D uncertain. This CDR3 comprises 15 residues. The germline V gene encodes CDR1 LGHNA and CDR2 YNFKEQ. Trimming took 1 base from V and 8 from J, leaving 17 bases between them. The DNA of the CDR3 is TGTGCCAGCAGCCAAGGGGTAGGCAACCCGGGGGGCTACACCTTC. It translates to CASSQGVGNPGGYTF.

The CDR3 spells CASSQGGGRTNEKLFF. The CDR3 region has the DNA TGCGCCAGCAGCCAAGGGGGGGGTAGGACTAATGAAAAACTGTTTTTT. The gene calls are TRBV4-1 and TRBJ1-4, with D possibly TRBD1 on 5 matching bases. Trimming stripped 1 base from V and 2 bases from J, with 11 bases between. CDR1 is MGHRA and CDR2 is YSYEKL in the germline V gene. This CDR3 comprises 16 residues.